The next 21 T cell receptor beta chains were all read from a single sample in a study of blood T cell repertoires in COVID-19. Measured with immunoSEQ multiplex PCR; TCRdb has only the in-frame clones, and not every one. The sample has approximately 150,000 clones; around 81% are singletons. Sequencing input: peripheral blood. These receptor sequences come from a human donor in a cohort sampled during active COVID-19.

This chain uses TRBV9 with TRBJ2-3; 9 bases match TRBD1. The CDR3 covers 16 residues. Trimming at V came to 3 bases and at J to 2 bases, leaving 7 bases not matched to a gene. Germline values: CDR1 SGDLS, CDR2 YYNGEE. The CDR3 DNA follows: TGTGCCAGCAGCGCCTGGACAGGGGAATCCACAGATACGCAGTATTTT. Its protein product is CASSAWTGESTDTQYF.

V and J are TRBV15 and TRBJ1-2; D is unclear. The length of the CDR3 is 14 residues. Looked up from germline, CDR1 is LNHNV and CDR2 is YYDKDF (reference sequence). The V and J ends lost 0 bases and 8 bases respectively, with 13 bases between them. The CDR3 DNA reads as TGTGCCACCAGCAGAGATACGGAGGCCTGGGGCTACACCTTC. Translating gives CATSRDTEAWGYTF.

The rearrangement links TRBV3-1 (or the pseudogene TRBV3-2) to TRBJ2-3; perhaps TRBD2 as D (5 bases). The CDR3 spans 15 residues. The germline CDR1 and CDR2 sequences are LGHDT and YNNKEL (reference sequence). Trimming left V 4 bases short and J 1 base short, with 12 bases between. For the CDR3, the DNA is TGTGCCAGCAGCCGTCGGACTGTGGGCACAGATACGCAGTATTTT. Its protein is CASSRRTVGTDTQYF.

J is TRBJ2-7 and V is TRBV5-6, with a tentative D call TRBD1 (6 bases). CDR3 length equals 13 residues. The germline V gene has CDR1 SGHDT and CDR2 YYEEEE. V was shortened by 0 bases and J by 4 bases, with 8 bases between the two germline ends. CDR3 amino acids: CASSLGTVYEQYF. The CDR3, as DNA: TGTGCCAGCAGCTTGGGGACAGTATACGAGCAGTACTTC.

The rearrangement links TRBV7-6 to TRBJ2-7, with TRBD1 matching 7 bases. With V trimmed by 3 bases and J by 6 bases, 5 bases remained unmatched. The CDR3 has 13 amino acids. Germline lookup yields CDR1 SGHVS and CDR2 FNYEAQ. The CDR3 DNA reads TGTGCCAGCAGCTTTGCTGGGACAGCCGAGCAGTACTTC. Encoded protein: CASSFAGTAEQYF.

This clone was counted ten times or more. The chain combines TRBV27 with TRBJ1-5; 9 nucleotides align to TRBD1. This CDR3 has 16 residues. CDR1 and CDR2 (germline): MNHEY, SMNVEV (reference sequence). V was pared by 5 bases and J by 4 bases, with 9 bases of the junction left unmatched. CDR3 sequence reads: CASSPLDRGANQPQHF. The CDR3 DNA reads TGTGCCAGCAGTCCCCTGGACAGGGGCGCAAATCAGCCCCAGCATTTT.

The V and J genes are TRBV2 and TRBJ2-4; D is uncertain. CDR3 length: 13 residues. V was trimmed by 8 bases and J by 4 bases, leaving 12 bases between them. Per germline, CDR1 SNHLY and CDR2 FYNNEI. DNA for the CDR3: TGTGCCAGCGGTGGCGGAATTAAAAACATTCAGTACTTC. The encoded protein is CASGGGIKNIQYF.

The sample holds one count of this clone. This chain joins TRBV7-6 and TRBJ2-5, with TRBD1 matching over 11 bases. CDR3 length: 15 residues. J lost 3 bases, V lost 5 bases, and 5 bases had no gene match. Germline loops: CDR1 SGHVS, CDR2 FNYEAQ. The CDR3 region is CASSPRTGGEETQYF. For the CDR3, the DNA is TGTGCCAGCAGCCCCCGGACAGGGGGCGAAGAGACCCAGTACTTC. Drawing the rest from reference TRBV7-6 and TRBJ2-5, the complete variable domain is GAGVSQSPRYKVTKRGQDVALRCDPISGHVSLYWYRQALGQGPEFLTYFNYEAQQDKSGLPNDRFSAERPEGSISTLTIQRTEQRDSAMYRCASSPRTGGEETQYFGPGTRLLVL.

This chain connects TRBV5-1 to TRBJ2-5; D might be TRBD2 (7 bases). CDR1 and CDR2 from the germline V gene are SGHRS and YFSETQ. The V and J ends lost 5 bases and 9 bases respectively, with 26 bases between them. CDR3 length: 16 residues. This CDR3 is CASRSNPGGPTGSQYF. The CDR3 DNA reads as TGCGCCAGCAGATCCAACCCCGGGGGGCCCACCGGGTCCCAGTACTTC.

The V call is TRBV28, the J call TRBJ1-1; D not resolved. There are 13 residues in the CDR3. V dropped 2 bases and J dropped 6 bases, with 10 bases sitting between them. From germline, CDR1 is MDHEN and CDR2 SYDVKM. CDR3 nucleotides: TGTGCCAGCAGTTTACCGGTCGGTGCTGAAGCTTTCTTT. Translation: CASSLPVGAEAFF.

This clone has more than one count but fewer than ten. The CDR3 nucleotides read TGTGCCAGCTCACCCAGGGAGGGAACGGACGAGCAGTACTTC. Protein sequence: CASSPREGTDEQYF. This sequence joins TRBV18 and TRBJ2-7; 7 bases match TRBD2. Unmatched junction bases numbered 7, after V lost 3 bases and J lost 5 bases. CDR1 is KGHSH, CDR2 LQKENI, per germline. This CDR3 is 14 amino acids long. Supplemented by reference TRBV18 and TRBJ2-7, the full variable domain reads NAGVMQNPRHLVRRRGQEARLRCSPMKGHSHVYWYRQLPEEGLKFMVYLQKENIIDESGMPKERFSAEFPKEGPSILRIQQVVRGDSAAYFCASSPREGTDEQYFGPGTRLTVT.

The V and J genes are TRBV7-9 and TRBJ2-7; D perhaps matches TRBD1 (6 bases). Germline lookup yields CDR1 SEHNR and CDR2 FQNEAQ (reference sequence). The V end was cut by 4 bases, the J end by 1 base, with 8 bases between. CDR3 size: 13 residues. CDR3 amino acids: CASSSGQSYEQYF. In DNA, the CDR3 is TGTGCCAGCAGCTCAGGACAGTCCTACGAGCAGTACTTC.

This chain links TRBV7-2 with TRBJ2-1; no clear D gene. Germline V lookup: CDR1 SGHTA, CDR2 FQGNSA. The germline V and J ends were trimmed by 4 bases and 4 bases, with 11 bases remaining between them. There are 14 residues in the CDR3. The CDR3 bases are TGTGCCAGCAGCTCCCAGGTGGCTTACAATGAGCAGTTCTTC. Its translation is CASSSQVAYNEQFF.

This clone was seen just once. This sequence joins TRBV27 and TRBJ2-7, with 7 bases aligning to TRBD1. The germline V gene encodes CDR1 MNHEY and CDR2 SMNVEV (reference sequence). Germline trimming cut 6 bases from V and 2 bases from J; bases unmatched to any gene: 10. This CDR3 contains 15 residues. The CDR3 sequence: CASRTGQVGAYEQYF. The CDR3 DNA reads TGTGCCAGCAGGACAGGACAGGTCGGGGCCTACGAGCAGTACTTC.

V gene TRBV2 combines with J gene TRBJ2-7; 7 bases match TRBD1. In germline, CDR1 is SNHLY, CDR2 FYNNEI. This CDR3 comprises 12 residues. J was trimmed by 3 bases and V by 10 bases; bases with no gene match: 6. CDR3 nucleotide sequence: TGTGCCAACACGGGACAGAGCTACGAGCAGTACTTC. As protein: CANTGQSYEQYF.

The chain is built from TRBV6-5 and TRBJ2-7; 11 nucleotides align to TRBD2. V lost 7 bases and J lost 4; bases outside the gene matches: 3. Germline CDR1 is MNHEY and CDR2 is SVGAGI. The CDR3 covers 13 residues. The CDR3: CASISSGRYEQYF. CDR3 nucleotides: TGTGCCAGCATTTCTAGCGGGAGGTACGAGCAGTACTTC.

The rearrangement uses TRBV7-2 and TRBJ1-5; 9 bases are shared with TRBD1. The CDR3 is made up of 15 amino acids. V shed 0 bases and J 7 bases; nucleotides not matched to a gene: 4. Germline lookup yields CDR1 SGHTA and CDR2 FQGNSA. CDR3 in amino acids: CASSLAGQGKQPQHF. In nucleotides, the CDR3 is TGTGCCAGCAGCTTAGCAGGACAGGGGAAGCAGCCCCAGCATTTT.

Remarks on this clone: Relative to the germline gene, one junction end is altered; a read error may explain this. The chain links TRBV7-2 to TRBJ2-7; TRBD2 matches at 10 bases. CDR1 is SGHTA, CDR2 FQGNSA, per germline. The CDR3 runs 19 residues. The DNA for the CDR3 is TGTGCCAGCAGCTTAGAGGCGCCGAGCGGGAGGGCCCTAGCGTACGTGCAGTACTTC. It translates to CASSLEAPSGRALAYVQYF. Full variable domain (rest looked up from reference TRBV7-2 and TRBJ2-7): GAGVSQSPSNKVTEKGKDVELRCDPISGHTALYWYRQSLGQGLEFLIYFQGNSAPDKSGLPSDRFSAERTGGSVSTLTIQRTQQEDSAVYLCASSLEAPSGRALAYVQYFGPGTRLTVT.

The chain recombines TRBV7-3 with TRBJ2-2; possible D gene TRBD2, 6 bases. CDR1 is SGHTA, CDR2 FQGTGA, per germline. CDR3 length: 15 residues. V was pared by 2 bases and J by 3 bases, with 10 bases between. CDR3 sequence reads: CASSLAGWDTGELFF. The CDR3 region has the DNA TGTGCCAGCAGCTTAGCGGGATGGGACACCGGGGAGCTGTTTTTT.

CDR3 protein: CASSVQVGYGYTF. The DNA for the CDR3 is TGTGCCAGCAGTGTGCAGGTGGGCTATGGCTACACCTTC. The V and J genes are TRBV5-6 and TRBJ1-2; no definite D call. The germline V gene has CDR1 SGHDT and CDR2 YYEEEE. V was trimmed by 5 bases and J by 4 bases, leaving 12 bases between them. There are 13 residues in the CDR3.

The chain joins TRBV28 to TRBJ2-7; TRBD1 matches at 9 bases. This CDR3 is built from 15 residues. The V gene end was trimmed by 5 bases and the J gene end by 2 bases; junction bases not matched to a gene: 7. Germline lookup yields CDR1 MDHEN and CDR2 SYDVKM. For the CDR3, the DNA is TGTGCCAGCAGTGGAAGGACAGGGGACCCCTACGAGCAGTACTTC. Translating gives CASSGRTGDPYEQYF.